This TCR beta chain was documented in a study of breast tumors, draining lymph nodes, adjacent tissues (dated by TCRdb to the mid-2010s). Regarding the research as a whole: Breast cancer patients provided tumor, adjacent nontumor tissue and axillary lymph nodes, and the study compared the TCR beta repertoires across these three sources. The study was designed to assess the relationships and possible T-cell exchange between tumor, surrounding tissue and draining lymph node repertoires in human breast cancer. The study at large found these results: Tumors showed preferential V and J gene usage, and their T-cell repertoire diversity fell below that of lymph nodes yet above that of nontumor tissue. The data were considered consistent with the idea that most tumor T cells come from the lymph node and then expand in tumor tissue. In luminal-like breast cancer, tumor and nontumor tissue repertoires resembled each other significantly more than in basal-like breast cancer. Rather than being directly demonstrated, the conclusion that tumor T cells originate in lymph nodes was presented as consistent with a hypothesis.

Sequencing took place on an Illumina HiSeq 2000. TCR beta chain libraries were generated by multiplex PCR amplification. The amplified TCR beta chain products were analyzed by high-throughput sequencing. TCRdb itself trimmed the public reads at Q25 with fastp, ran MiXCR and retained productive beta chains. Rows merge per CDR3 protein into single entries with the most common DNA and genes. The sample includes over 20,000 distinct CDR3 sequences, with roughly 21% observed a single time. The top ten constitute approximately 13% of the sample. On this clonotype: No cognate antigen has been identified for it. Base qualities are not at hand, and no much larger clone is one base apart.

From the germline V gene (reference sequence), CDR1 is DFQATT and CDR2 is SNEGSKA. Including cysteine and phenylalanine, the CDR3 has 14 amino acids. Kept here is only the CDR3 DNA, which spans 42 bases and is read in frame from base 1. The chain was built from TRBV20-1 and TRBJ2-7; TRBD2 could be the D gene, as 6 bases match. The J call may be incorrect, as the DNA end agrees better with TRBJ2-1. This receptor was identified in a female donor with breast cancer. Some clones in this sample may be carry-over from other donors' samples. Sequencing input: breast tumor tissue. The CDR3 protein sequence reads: CSATGRDSGGEQFF. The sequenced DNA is TGCAGTGCTACAGGGCGGGACTCCGGGGGTGAGCAGTTCTTC.